Sequencing of this T cell receptor (beta chain) was carried out in a study of T-cell reconstitution after alpha-beta-depleted transplantation in children. Findings and limits, study-wide: T cells produced anew were the main source of T-cell counts and diversity one year after transplant. Expanded graft clones, several hundred of them, were reportedly the source of alpha-beta T cells about two months after transplant.

This clonotype was observed many times. The target antigen is unknown. Losses at the gene ends were 6 bases for V and 5 bases for J; bases not matched to a gene: 10. Germline assignment: CDR1 ENHRY and CDR2 SYGVKD. The CDR3 contains 16 residues. TCRbeta library preparation incorporated unique molecular identifiers. TCRdb recomputed calls from the PCR reads with MiXCR, one row per CDR3 protein. The sample records just under 250,000 distinct CDR3 sequences, roughly 25% being singletons. This receptor was identified in a girl aged 2 to 10 with Fanconi anemia, due to receive a stem cell transplant. V gene TRBV10-3 combines with J gene TRBJ2-2, with 9 bases fitting TRBD1. Sequenced material: PBMCs, taken before TCRalphabeta/CD19-depleted stem cell transplant. CDR3 nucleotide sequence: TGTGCCATCAGGGGACAGGGAAGAGGCGTAACCGGGGAGCTGTTTTTT. Translation: CAIRGQGRGVTGELFF.